Each of the 10 T cell receptor beta chains below was sequenced from the same sample in a study of T-cell reconstitution after alpha-beta-depleted transplantation in children. Molecular barcoding with unique molecular identifiers was used for the TCRbeta library. TCRdb analysed the PCR reads with MiXCR anew, one entry per CDR3 protein. The sample holds just under 250,000 distinct CDR3 sequences, about 26% seen once. This specimen consisted of PBMCs, obtained before TCRalphabeta/CD19-depleted stem cell transplant. All receptors come from a girl aged 2-10 years with Fanconi anemia, due to receive a stem cell transplant.

There are many counts of this clonotype. The V call is TRBV5-1, the J call TRBJ2-1, with no clear D. Trimming removed 1 base from V and 5 bases from J, with 4 bases in between. This CDR3 is built from 12 residues. In germline, CDR1 is SGHRS, CDR2 YFSETQ. The CDR3 bases are TGCGCCAGCAGCTTGCCTAACAATGAGCAGTTCTTC. Translation: CASSLPNNEQFF.

This clonotype has ten or more counts. The chain employs TRBV4-2 and TRBJ2-1; no definite D call. Germline V lookup: CDR1 LGHNA, CDR2 YNFKEQ. The CDR3 runs 13 residues. Trimming shortened V by 1 base and J by 13 bases, and 14 bases separated the two germline ends. The CDR3 loop reads CASSQATKANQFF. The CDR3 DNA follows: TGTGCCAGCAGCCAAGCCACCAAGGCCAACCAGTTCTTC.

This clonotype was found a few times. V gene TRBV10-3 combines with J gene TRBJ1-1, with D maybe TRBD1 (5 bases). The CDR3 totals 13 residues. V lost 5 bases, J lost 4 bases, and 11 bases lay in between. The V gene's germline CDR1 is ENHRY and CDR2 SYGVKD. The CDR3 DNA is TGTGCCATCAGTACAGGATCGGGCACTGAAGCTTTCTTT. It is translated as CAISTGSGTEAFF.

This clonotype has a handful of counts. This chain links TRBV20-1 with TRBJ2-7; TRBD1 is a possible D gene (6 bases). V lost 0 bases to trimming and J lost 1 base, with 7 bases between them. The CDR3 covers 13 residues. Germline-derived CDR1 and CDR2 are DFQATT and SNEGSKA (reference sequence). The CDR3 DNA sequence: TGCAGTGCTAGAGACGGACAGTCCTACGAGCAGTACTTC. This encodes CSARDGQSYEQYF.

This clonotype was recorded at least ten times. V and J are TRBV29-1 and TRBJ2-7; no firm D call. The CDR3 spans 11 residues. The germline V gene has CDR1 SQVTM and CDR2 ANQGSEA. The germline V and J ends were trimmed by 3 bases and 0 bases, with 3 bases remaining between them. This CDR3 reads CSVDSSYEQYF. Written as DNA, the CDR3 is TGCAGCGTTGACAGCTCCTACGAGCAGTACTTC.

The sample holds many counts of this clonotype. The chain joins TRBV25-1 to TRBJ2-5; D is unresolved. Trimming stripped 4 bases from V and 4 bases from J, with 13 bases between. The CDR3 totals 14 residues. Germline values: CDR1 MGHDK, CDR2 SYGVNS. CDR3 bases: TGTGCCAGCAGTGGGGGTCTGAGTGGAGAGACCCAGTACTTC. It yields the protein CASSGGLSGETQYF.

The chain is built from TRBV29-1 and TRBJ2-7; D may be TRBD1 (5 bases). The V and J ends lost 4 bases and 2 bases respectively, with 18 bases between them. This CDR3 contains 15 residues. CDR1 and CDR2 (germline): SQVTM, ANQGSEA. The CDR3 sequence: CSVGKTVGPAYEQYF. CDR3 coding DNA: TGCAGCGTTGGAAAGACAGTGGGGCCCGCCTACGAGCAGTACTTC.

Written as DNA, the CDR3 is TGTGCCAGCAGCTTTGCGACTAGCGGGGGCGAGCAGTACTTC. It encodes CASSFATSGGEQYF. The chain couples TRBV7-2 to TRBJ2-7; TRBD2 agrees at 12 bases. This CDR3 spans 14 amino acids. V shed 3 bases and J 6 bases; nucleotides not matched to a gene: 3. Germline CDR1 is SGHTA and CDR2 is FQGNSA.

V usage is TRBV28 and J usage is TRBJ2-7; D is tentatively TRBD1 or TRBD2 (7 bases each). This CDR3 spans 15 amino acids. The V gene lost 7 bases and the J gene lost 4 bases, with 20 bases spanning the gap. Germline-derived CDR1 and CDR2 are MDHEN and SYDVKM. DNA of the CDR3: TGTGCCAGCATTCAGGGGGGGGGGATACCTTACGAGCAGTACTTC. This encodes CASIQGGGIPYEQYF.

In its sample, this clonotype was seen a few times. The rearrangement links TRBV28 to TRBJ2-3; perhaps TRBD2 as D (5 bases). Germline V gene sequence: CDR1 MDHEN, CDR2 SYDVKM. The CDR3 has 14 amino acids. Trimming left V 8 bases short and J 0 bases short, with 12 bases between. CDR3 sequence (DNA): TGTGCCAGCCGAGGAGGACCTAGCACAGATACGCAGTATTTT. Protein sequence: CASRGGPSTDTQYF.